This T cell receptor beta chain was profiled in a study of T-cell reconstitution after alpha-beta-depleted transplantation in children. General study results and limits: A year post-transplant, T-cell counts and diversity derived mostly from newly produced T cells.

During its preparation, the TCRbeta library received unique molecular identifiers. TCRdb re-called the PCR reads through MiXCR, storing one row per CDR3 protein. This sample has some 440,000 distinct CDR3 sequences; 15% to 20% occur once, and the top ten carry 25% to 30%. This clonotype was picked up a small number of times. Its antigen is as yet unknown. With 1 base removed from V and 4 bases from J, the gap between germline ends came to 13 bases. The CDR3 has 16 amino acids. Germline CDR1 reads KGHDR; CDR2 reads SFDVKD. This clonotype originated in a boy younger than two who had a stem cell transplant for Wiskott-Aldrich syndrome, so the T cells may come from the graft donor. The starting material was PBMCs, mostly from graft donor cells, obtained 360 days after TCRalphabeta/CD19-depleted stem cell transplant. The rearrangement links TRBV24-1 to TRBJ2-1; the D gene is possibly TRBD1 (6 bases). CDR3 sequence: CATSDLAGAPYNEQFF. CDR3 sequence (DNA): TGTGCCACCAGTGATTTAGCAGGGGCCCCTTACAATGAGCAGTTCTTC.